This T cell receptor beta chain is drawn from a study of identical twins' blood T cells. Looking at the study overall: Around 46 million reads covered roughly six alpha-chain and roughly six beta-chain libraries.

Germline loops: CDR1 ENHRY, CDR2 SYGVKD. V lost 8 bases, J lost 3 bases, and 6 bases stayed unmatched. The CDR3 loop spans 13 amino acids. All three twin pairs grew up together with likely shared infections and vaccines. This clonotype has more than one count but fewer than ten. In TCRdb, the 5' RACE reads were re-called with MiXCR into one record per CDR3 protein. This sample has 300,000 to 400,000 distinct CDR3 sequences, with around 30% found just once. The TCR originated in a woman aged 18 to 55 in good health. The V gene is TRBV10-3, the J gene TRBJ2-7; 8 bases line up with TRBD2. The sample was PBMCs. The CDR3 protein is CAIAIAGFYEQYF. Here the CDR3 DNA reads TGTGCCATCGCAATAGCGGGGTTCTACGAGCAGTACTTC.